The 11 T cell receptor beta chains presented below share a single source sample, sequenced in a study of blood T cell repertoires in COVID-19. The method was immunoSEQ multiplex PCR; TCRdb's version includes in-frame clones alone and lacks a portion of them. The sample includes roughly 340,000 clones, 80% to 90% of them seen just once. The sample taken for sequencing was PBMCs or T cells enriched from blood (not recorded which). All receptors derive from a young man who had recovered from COVID-19.

This clone was observed a single time. The genes are TRBV4-1 and TRBJ2-7; TRBD2 aligns across 8 bases. Unmatched junction bases numbered 5, after V lost 1 base and J lost 0 bases. CDR1 is MGHRA, CDR2 YSYEKL, per germline. The CDR3 consists of 16 residues. The CDR3 region is CASSQVVGGGSYEQYF. The CDR3 DNA sequence: TGCGCCAGCAGCCAAGTTGTCGGGGGGGGCTCCTACGAGCAGTACTTC.

The DNA for the CDR3 is TGTGCCAGCAGAAGCCAACAGGGGAGTACGGACACCATATATTTT. Encoded protein: CASRSQQGSTDTIYF. This rearrangement joins TRBV6-5 to TRBJ1-3; 7 bases are shared with TRBD1. The CDR3 contains 15 residues. CDR1 is MNHEY, CDR2 SVGAGI, per germline. The V gene end was trimmed by 6 bases and the J gene end by 8 bases; junction bases not matched to a gene: 13.

V and J are TRBV15 and TRBJ2-1; 8 bases match TRBD2. This CDR3 has 14 amino acids. J lost 10 bases, V lost 5 bases, and 10 bases had no gene match. Germline V gene sequence: CDR1 LNHNV, CDR2 YYDKDF (reference sequence). The CDR3 nucleotides read TGTGCCACCAGCGAAGCGGGAGCCTCAGGGGAGCAGTTCTTC. It encodes CATSEAGASGEQFF.

DNA of the CDR3: TGTGCCAGCAGCCTGGGGAGGTGGGACAGGAATGAAAAACTGTTTTTT. Residues: CASSLGRWDRNEKLFF. This chain uses TRBV7-2 with TRBJ1-4, with 8 bases matching TRBD1. This CDR3 has 16 amino acids. The germline gives CDR1 SGHTA, CDR2 FQGNSA. V shed 5 bases and J 5 bases; nucleotides not matched to a gene: 10.

The CDR3: CASSKQGIPQHF. CDR3 nucleotides: TGTGCCAGTAGTAAACAGGGCATACCCCAGCATTTT. The gene calls are TRBV19 and TRBJ1-5; D is perhaps TRBD1 (6 bases). V was trimmed by 4 bases and J by 10 bases, leaving 11 bases between them. Germline loops: CDR1 LNHDA, CDR2 SQIVND (reference sequence). CDR3 size: 12 residues. The full variable domain, with the rest looked up from reference TRBV19 and TRBJ1-5, is DGGITQSPKYLFRKEGQNVTLSCEQNLNHDAMYWYRQDPGQGLRLIYYSQIVNDFQKGDIAEGYSVSREKKESFPLTVTSAQKNPTAFYLCASSKQGIPQHFGDGTRLSIL.

The rearrangement joins TRBV5-8 to TRBJ1-3, with TRBD1 matching over 10 bases. This CDR3 has 17 amino acids. The V gene end was trimmed by 3 bases and the J gene end by 4 bases; junction bases not matched to a gene: 10. Per germline, CDR1 SGHTS and CDR2 YDEGEE. CDR3 DNA: TGTGCCAGCAGCTCTTACACCGGGACAGGGGCAGGAAACACCATATATTTT. It specifies CASSSYTGTGAGNTIYF.

This sequence joins TRBV7-9 and TRBJ1-6, with a tentative D call TRBD1 (5 bases). The V gene lost 4 bases and the J gene lost 7 bases, with 11 bases spanning the gap. The CDR3 sequence is 14 residues long. CDR1 and CDR2 (germline): SEHNR, FQNEAQ (reference sequence). The chain's CDR3 is CASSSQGGNSPLHF. CDR3 nucleotides: TGTGCCAGCAGCTCCCAGGGTGGCAATTCACCCCTCCACTTT.

This clone was seen more than once but under ten times. The CDR3: CATSSYDRRSYEQYF. For the CDR3, the DNA is TGTGCCACCAGCTCCTACGACAGGAGGTCCTACGAGCAGTACTTC. The chain joins TRBV15 to TRBJ2-7; tentatively, D is TRBD1 (6 bases). CDR3 length equals 15 residues. V was trimmed by 5 bases and J by 1 base, leaving 15 bases between them. Germline CDR1 is LNHNV and CDR2 is YYDKDF (reference sequence).

The J gene is TRBJ1-5, the V gene TRBV19; tentative D call: TRBD1 (5 bases). Per the germline V gene, CDR1 is LNHDA and CDR2 is SQIVND (reference sequence). V was trimmed by 5 bases and J by 5 bases, leaving 22 bases between them. The CDR3 covers 17 residues. CDR3 sequence: CASSPTVGTGAYQPQHF. The CDR3 DNA reads as TGTGCCAGTAGTCCAACGGTGGGTACAGGAGCGTATCAGCCCCAGCATTTT.

The chain recombines TRBV4-1 with TRBJ2-3, with a possible D match to TRBD1 (5 bases). The V gene's germline CDR1 is MGHRA and CDR2 YSYEKL. The CDR3 is 16 residues long. The germline V and J ends were trimmed by 4 bases and 2 bases, with 16 bases remaining between them. This CDR3 is CASSPRKVQDTDTQYF. CDR3 sequence (DNA): TGCGCCAGCAGCCCACGGAAGGTACAGGACACAGATACGCAGTATTTT.

The sample holds a few counts of this clone. V usage is TRBV9 and J usage is TRBJ2-2; 8 nucleotides agree with TRBD2. The ends lost 0 bases at V and 5 bases at J; junction bases unmatched: 6. Germline CDR1 and CDR2: SGDLS and YYNGEE. The CDR3 sequence is 16 residues long. The CDR3 nucleotides are TGTGCCAGCAGCGTAGCGGGGGGGGCACGGACCGGGGAGCTGTTTTTT. Its protein is CASSVAGGARTGELFF.